This TCR beta chain came from a study of beta chain features in type 1 diabetes. Regarding the study as a whole: Within patients, naive, central memory and Treg TCRB repertoires seemed more similar than within healthy donors. Type 1 diabetes patients showed fewer insertions and more deletions at VDJ junctions. Type 1 diabetes patients had moderately but significantly shorter TCRB CDR3s in all four CD4+ subsets.

The entirety of the isolated RNA underwent reverse transcription, so expressed TCRB transcripts were sequenced. Sequencing was performed with immunoSEQ multiplex PCR; in TCRdb, only in-frame clones are kept and a portion is missing. The data show 130,000 or so clones, with 7.5% to 9.5% seen just once and 0.75% held by the top ten. The junction had 4 bases not matched to a gene; V was cut back by 1 base and J by 5 bases. The CDR3 contains 14 residues. Germline CDR1 is KGHSH and CDR2 is LQKENI. In the case of this clone: What it binds is unknown.

The sequence came from a man younger than 45 with type 1 diabetes. Input material: central memory CD4+ T cells from blood. The chain couples TRBV18 to TRBJ2-5, with 7 positions matching TRBD1. The CDR3 loop is CASSPRDRGETQYF. In DNA form, the CDR3 reads TGTGCCAGCTCACCACGGGACAGAGGGGAGACCCAGTACTTC.